This T cell receptor (beta chain) was recorded in a study of cytomegalovirus exposure and HLA in healthy donors. Study conclusions and caveats: TRBV6-2, TRBV6-3 and some other V segments were excluded as indistinguishable.

The length of the CDR3 is 13 residues. With 10 bases clipped from V and 5 bases from J, the junction kept 6 bases outside the gene matches. In germline, CDR1 is ENHRY, CDR2 SYGVKD. The primer mix had 60 Vbeta and 13 Jbeta primers. Sequencing used immunoSEQ multiplex PCR; TCRdb keeps in-frame clones, though not all of them. This sample has around 100,000 clones, with around 66% found just once. On this clone: The antigen remains undetermined.

This TCR was recovered from a man aged 25-40 years in good health and CMV-seronegative. Specimen: PBMCs. This chain uses TRBV10-3 with TRBJ2-2; TRBD1 matches at 8 bases. CDR3 residues: CATWTGLTGELFF. The CDR3 DNA is TGTGCCACCTGGACAGGGTTAACCGGGGAGCTGTTTTTT.